A single sample gave rise to the 23 T cell receptor beta chains below, sequenced in a study of blood T cell repertoires in COVID-19. The repertoire was sequenced with immunoSEQ multiplex PCR; TCRdb's copy has only in-frame clones and lacks some. The sample includes hundreds of thousands of clones, about 79% of them seen just once. Sample: peripheral blood. These TCRs come from a woman of 80 years or more with acute or convalescent COVID-19.

By sample share, this clone is medium-sized. The chain combines TRBV27 with TRBJ1-6; D gene unclear. Trimming removed 5 bases from V and 3 bases from J, with 17 bases in between. This CDR3 is 17 amino acids long. Germline V gene sequence: CDR1 MNHEY, CDR2 SMNVEV (reference sequence). CDR3 in amino acids: CASSPFLPGSYNSPLHF. CDR3 DNA sequence: TGTGCCAGCAGTCCCTTTCTCCCCGGGAGCTATAATTCACCCCTCCACTTT.

This chain links TRBV15 with TRBJ1-5; the D gene is possibly TRBD1 (5 bases). The length of the CDR3 is 15 residues. From germline, CDR1 is LNHNV and CDR2 YYDKDF (reference sequence). Trimming took off 0 bases at V and 3 bases at J, with 9 bases between the two ends. CDR3 region: CATSRDDRDNQPQHF. DNA for the CDR3: TGTGCCACCAGCAGAGATGACAGAGACAATCAGCCCCAGCATTTT.

This chain connects TRBV9 to TRBJ1-3, with 9 bases identical to TRBD1. The CDR3 spans 19 residues. Per the germline V gene, CDR1 is SGDLS and CDR2 is YYNGEE. V trimming: 3 bases; J trimming: 0 bases; junction bases outside the gene matches: 13. This CDR3 is CASSAGTGPYLSSGNTIYF. In DNA form, the CDR3 reads TGTGCCAGCAGCGCCGGGACAGGGCCCTACCTGAGCTCTGGAAACACCATATATTTT.

The rearrangement links TRBV9 to TRBJ1-1, with a possible D match to TRBD1 (5 bases). Per germline, CDR1 SGDLS and CDR2 YYNGEE. The CDR3 contains 12 residues. Trimming took off 0 bases at V and 6 bases at J, with 6 bases between the two ends. The CDR3 loop reads CASSVEGSEAFF. The CDR3 coding sequence is TGTGCCAGCAGCGTAGAGGGGTCTGAAGCTTTCTTT. Full variable domain (outside the CDR3, taken from reference TRBV9 and TRBJ1-1): DSGVTQTPKHLITATGQRVTLRCSPRSGDLSVYWYQQSLDQGLQFLIQYYNGEERAKGNILERFSAQQFPDLHSELNLSSLELGDSALYFCASSVEGSEAFFGQGTRLTVV.

The chain has TRBV15 and TRBJ1-2, with 9 bases fitting TRBD1. The J segment lost 7 bases and the V segment lost 3 bases, leaving 3 bases of the junction unmatched. Germline V gene data show CDR1 as LNHNV and CDR2 as YYDKDF (reference sequence). The CDR3 is 13 residues long. The CDR3 coding sequence is TGTGCCACCAGCAGCCGACAGGGGGGTGGCTACACCTTC. This sequence encodes CATSSRQGGGYTF.

This sequence joins TRBV19 and TRBJ1-2; TRBD1 matches 7 bases. CDR1 is LNHDA, CDR2 SQIVND, per germline (reference sequence). This CDR3 is built from 18 residues. J was trimmed by 2 bases and V by 6 bases; bases with no gene match: 18. The CDR3 region has the DNA TGTGCCAGTAGAAGAGACAGGGCTGGCGCCTCTTTCAACTATGGCTACACCTTC. It translates to CASRRDRAGASFNYGYTF.

The rearrangement links TRBV5-4 to TRBJ2-1; TRBD1 might be the D (5 bases). Germline V gene sequence: CDR1 SGHNT, CDR2 YYREEE (reference sequence). With 4 bases removed from V and 11 bases from J, the gap between germline ends came to 10 bases. The CDR3 has 11 amino acids. The CDR3 DNA is TGTGCCAGCAGCCAGACAGAGCAGCAGTTCTTC. As protein: CASSQTEQQFF.

This clone showed up just a few times. This sequence joins TRBV5-1 and TRBJ2-7; 14 bases align to TRBD2. V was pared by 0 bases and J by 6 bases, with 11 bases of the junction left unmatched. The CDR3 is made up of 18 amino acids. The germline V gene has CDR1 SGHRS and CDR2 YFSETQ. CDR3 region: CASSLDVTGTSGGSEQYF. The CDR3 DNA reads TGCGCCAGCAGCTTGGACGTAACCGGGACTAGCGGGGGATCCGAGCAGTACTTC.

The chain has TRBV4-2 and TRBJ1-5; D is unclear. Trimming left V 0 bases short and J 3 bases short, with 9 bases between. The CDR3 is 15 residues long. Germline CDR1 is LGHNA and CDR2 is YNFKEQ. In nucleotides, the CDR3 is TGTGCCAGCAGCCAAGATGGGCCAACCAATCAGCCCCAGCATTTT. Amino acid sequence: CASSQDGPTNQPQHF.

V usage is TRBV2 and J usage is TRBJ1-6; D may be TRBD1 (5 bases). The CDR3 is 15 residues long. Germline V lookup: CDR1 SNHLY, CDR2 FYNNEI. Trimming took 2 bases from V and 6 from J, leaving 11 bases between them. DNA for the CDR3: TGTGCCAGCAGTGAACGGGGGGGAGGTAATTCACCCCTCCACTTT. Translating gives CASSERGGGNSPLHF.

The chain is built from TRBV6-5 and TRBJ2-7; 9 bases align to TRBD1. The germline V gene encodes CDR1 MNHEY and CDR2 SVGAGI. The CDR3 runs to 14 residues. With 7 bases clipped from V and 4 bases from J, the junction kept 8 bases outside the gene matches. Here the CDR3 reads CASTPGTGTYEQYF. The CDR3 DNA sequence: TGTGCCAGCACCCCCGGGACAGGGACTTACGAGCAGTACTTC.

This clone was observed a few times. J is TRBJ1-1 and V is TRBV4-1, with D possibly matching TRBD1 (5 bases). CDR3 length equals 15 residues. V was pared by 1 base and J by 4 bases, with 13 bases between. Per germline, CDR1 MGHRA and CDR2 YSYEKL. The CDR3 here is CASSQAVTGPTEAFF. The CDR3 nucleotides are TGCGCCAGCAGCCAAGCCGTTACAGGCCCCACTGAAGCTTTCTTT.

This chain joins TRBV7-9 and TRBJ1-6; TRBD1 agrees at 10 bases. This CDR3 is 15 amino acids long. Germline V lookup: CDR1 SEHNR, CDR2 FQNEAQ (reference sequence). With 4 bases clipped from V and 9 bases from J, the junction kept 6 bases outside the gene matches. Here the CDR3 DNA reads TGTGCCAGCAGCTCATCGACAGGGGGCCTTTCACCCCTCCACTTT. Translation gives CASSSSTGGLSPLHF.

V usage is TRBV30 and J usage is TRBJ2-5, with 9 nucleotides matching TRBD1. This CDR3 is built from 15 residues. The germline CDR1 and CDR2 sequences are GTSNPN and SVGIG (reference sequence). V was pared by 1 base and J by 5 bases, with 8 bases of the junction left unmatched. This CDR3 reads CAWSAPGQGGETQYF. CDR3 DNA: TGTGCCTGGAGTGCCCCGGGACAGGGAGGGGAGACCCAGTACTTC.

This sequence joins TRBV30 and TRBJ1-2; D is unresolved. The length of the CDR3 is 13 residues. The V gene's germline CDR1 is GTSNPN and CDR2 SVGIG (reference sequence). V was trimmed by 3 bases and J by 8 bases, leaving 16 bases between them. CDR3 in DNA: TGTGCCTGGAGCGGGCCGTTCGGGGAAGGCTACACCTTC. It yields the protein CAWSGPFGEGYTF.

V gene TRBV5-1 combines with J gene TRBJ2-3, with 7 bases that match TRBD1. Germline V gives CDR1 SGHRS, CDR2 YFSETQ. Trimming cost V 4 bases and J 3 bases; bases outside gene matches: 5. The CDR3 has 14 residues. Written as DNA, the CDR3 is TGCGCCAGCAGCCCACCGACAGGGACAGATACGCAGTATTTT. It translates to CASSPPTGTDTQYF.

The J gene is TRBJ1-1, the V gene TRBV5-1; D is perhaps TRBD1 (6 bases). Trimming stripped 4 bases from V and 4 bases from J, with 20 bases between. Germline V gives CDR1 SGHRS, CDR2 YFSETQ. This CDR3 has 16 amino acids. The CDR3 loop reads CASSGAGGARGTEAFF. The CDR3, as DNA: TGCGCCAGCAGCGGCGCGGGGGGCGCTAGGGGCACTGAAGCTTTCTTT.

This clone was observed a handful of times. This chain connects TRBV27 to TRBJ2-1, with D maybe TRBD2 (7 bases). V lost 5 bases to trimming and J lost 0 bases, with 23 bases between them. The CDR3 length is 19 residues. The germline CDR1 and CDR2 sequences are MNHEY and SMNVEV (reference sequence). The CDR3 reads CASSLSAGGAMSSYNEQFF. The CDR3 nucleotides are TGTGCCAGCAGTCTCTCCGCTGGGGGGGCCATGAGCTCCTACAATGAGCAGTTCTTC.

The rearrangement links TRBV5-5 to TRBJ1-6; a weak D match, TRBD1 (6 bases). There are 16 residues in the CDR3. V shed 0 bases and J shed 10 bases, with 17 bases lying between them. CDR1 SGHKS and CDR2 YYEKEE come from the germline V gene (reference sequence). CDR3 region: CASSLAPPGGGSPLHF. DNA of the CDR3: TGTGCCAGCAGCTTGGCACCCCCGGGGGGCGGATCACCCCTCCACTTT.

This chain joins TRBV20-1 and TRBJ2-1, with 10 nucleotides matching TRBD1. V was pared by 3 bases and J by 9 bases, with 14 bases of the junction left unmatched. This CDR3 is 16 amino acids long. The germline gives CDR1 DFQATT, CDR2 SNEGSKA (reference sequence). CDR3 in DNA: TGCAGTGCTAGTTTCATTGGGGACAGGGGAGGCAGTGAGCAGTTCTTC. It encodes CSASFIGDRGGSEQFF.

The chain carries TRBV4-1 and TRBJ2-2; 7 nucleotides align to TRBD1. This CDR3 comprises 14 residues. The V segment lost 3 bases and the J segment 8 bases; nucleotides outside the gene matches: 6. Germline assignment: CDR1 MGHRA and CDR2 YSYEKL. CDR3 sequence reads: CASSQDRSAGELFF. For the CDR3, the DNA is TGCGCCAGCAGCCAGGACAGGTCAGCGGGGGAGCTGTTTTTT.

This clone was counted only a few times. The V gene is TRBV30, the J gene TRBJ2-7, with a possible D match to TRBD1 (5 bases). CDR1 GTSNPN and CDR2 SVGIG come from the germline V gene (reference sequence). CDR3 length: 13 residues. The germline V and J ends were trimmed by 6 bases and 6 bases, with 18 bases remaining between them. CDR3 sequence: CACSGLLTAEQYF. The CDR3 bases are TGTGCCTGTTCAGGGCTTCTAACCGCCGAGCAGTACTTC.

CDR3 sequence reads: CASSYWPGQVDEQYF. CDR3 nucleotide sequence: TGTGCCAGCAGTTATTGGCCTGGGCAAGTAGACGAGCAGTACTTC. This rearrangement joins TRBV6-5 to TRBJ2-7; D not resolved. Germline V gene sequence: CDR1 MNHEY, CDR2 SVGAGI. The CDR3 runs to 15 residues. Trimming removed 3 bases at V and 5 bases at J, with 17 bases between.